This T cell receptor beta chain is from a study of cytomegalovirus exposure and HLA in healthy donors. Findings of the study overall: V- and J-gene trimming in TCR beta was tied to a missense DCLRE1C variant by an analysis performed later.

This CDR3 has 13 residues. Trimming stripped 10 bases from V and 0 bases from J, with 13 bases between. Germline-derived CDR1 and CDR2 are MNHNY and SVGAGI (reference sequence). In the PCR, 60 Vbeta and 13 Jbeta primers were used. Repertoires were generated with immunoSEQ multiplex PCR, while TCRdb's copy carries only in-frame clones and drops some. The table includes about 130,000 clones, 80% detected once. About this clone itself: Its antigen is unknown.

The receptor's source is a woman aged 40 to 49 in good health and CMV-seronegative. Source material: PBMCs. The chain couples TRBV6-6 to TRBJ2-7, with D possibly TRBD1 on 6 matching bases. For the CDR3, the DNA is TGTGCCATCCGACAGGACAGCTCCTACGAGCAGTACTTC. Its protein is CAIRQDSSYEQYF.